The 14 T cell receptor beta chains in this list originate from one sample, sequenced in a study of a mutant IDH1 vaccine in newly diagnosed glioma. This sample's time point: week 47, end of study. Every single dose of the vaccine, 300 ug of mutant IDH1 20-mer peptide, came with topical imiquimod. TCRdb keeps only in-frame clones here, not all; method: immunoSEQ multiplex PCR. The table has 45,000 to 65,000 clones, less than 65% seen once; the top ten hold 4% to 5.5%. No antigen has been identified for these receptors. The starting material was peripheral blood mononuclear cells (PBMCs), obtained from a glioma patient whose treatment included an IDH1 peptide vaccine. The source of these receptors is a man aged 40-49 years with glioma. Some clones in this sample may be carry-over from other donors' samples.

This clone has more than one count but fewer than ten. The chain employs TRBV7-2 and TRBJ2-7; TRBD1 might be the D (6 bases). The CDR3 is 14 residues long. The germline gives CDR1 SGHTA, CDR2 FQGNSA. Trimming cost V 5 bases and J 6 bases, with 17 bases left between them. Here the CDR3 DNA reads TGTGCCAGCAGCCTAGGGTGGGGGCCCGGCGAGCAGTACTTC. The encoded protein is CASSLGWGPGEQYF. Combining the CDR3 with reference TRBV7-2 and TRBJ2-7 gives the whole variable domain GAGVSQSPSNKVTEKGKDVELRCDPISGHTALYWYRQSLGQGLEFLIYFQGNSAPDKSGLPSDRFSAERTGGSVSTLTIQRTQQEDSAVYLCASSLGWGPGEQYFGPGTRLTVT.

The V and J genes are TRBV29-1 and TRBJ1-1; TRBD1 is a possible D gene (6 bases). The CDR3 contains 13 residues. The germline CDR1 and CDR2 sequences are SQVTM and ANQGSEA. V lost 1 base to trimming and J lost 1 base, with 7 bases between them. The CDR3 DNA is TGCAGCGTTGAAGGGGACAAGAACACTGAAGCTTTCTTT. It translates to CSVEGDKNTEAFF.

The V gene is TRBV18, the J gene TRBJ2-5; 7 nucleotides match TRBD1. Germline CDR1 reads KGHSH; CDR2 reads LQKENI. The CDR3 length is 15 residues. V lost 4 bases, J lost 0 bases, and 5 bases stayed unmatched. The CDR3 reads CASSQGARYQETQYF. As DNA, the CDR3 is TGTGCCAGCTCACAGGGGGCGCGTTACCAAGAGACCCAGTACTTC.

The rearrangement uses TRBV19 and TRBJ1-6; unclear D gene. Germline V CDR1 and CDR2: LNHDA, SQIVND (reference sequence). Trimming removed 1 base from V and 7 bases from J, with 5 bases in between. The CDR3 sequence is 13 residues long. The CDR3 bases are TGTGCCAGTAGTATAGGCAGAAATTCACCCCTCCACTTT. It yields the protein CASSIGRNSPLHF.

This clone was counted between two and nine times. The chain recombines TRBV9 with TRBJ2-1; 8 bases align to TRBD1. CDR1 is SGDLS and CDR2 is YYNGEE in the germline V gene. The trim removed 2 bases at V and 9 bases at J, leaving 7 bases unmatched. There are 14 residues in the CDR3. CDR3 nucleotide sequence: TGTGCCAGCAGCGTCGCCTACAGGGGGTCTGAGCAGTTCTTC. Its protein product is CASSVAYRGSEQFF.

The J gene is TRBJ2-2, the V gene TRBV19; 10 positions agree with TRBD2. This CDR3 contains 16 residues. Germline V gene sequence: CDR1 LNHDA, CDR2 SQIVND (reference sequence). Losses at the gene ends were 6 bases for V and 6 bases for J; bases not matched to a gene: 10. The DNA for the CDR3 is TGTGCCAGTAGCCCCGCGGCTAGCGGGGGCCCCGGGGAGCTGTTTTTT. Protein sequence: CASSPAASGGPGELFF.

V gene TRBV10-3 combines with J gene TRBJ1-1; tentatively, D is TRBD1 (5 bases). V lost 7 bases and J lost 4, with 13 bases in between. Germline values: CDR1 ENHRY, CDR2 SYGVKD. CDR3 length: 13 residues. The CDR3 is CAINQGRFTEAFF. The DNA of the CDR3 is TGTGCCATCAATCAGGGCCGTTTCACTGAAGCTTTCTTT.

The V call is TRBV15, the J call TRBJ2-7; 7 nucleotides agree with TRBD1. The CDR3 contains 13 residues. The germline V gene encodes CDR1 LNHNV and CDR2 YYDKDF (reference sequence). Trimming at V came to 3 bases and at J to 7 bases, leaving 6 bases not matched to a gene. The CDR3 sequence: CATSSIGGEEQYF. Here the CDR3 DNA reads TGTGCCACCAGCAGTATAGGGGGCGAAGAGCAGTACTTC.

With respect to this clone: The sample has other DNA sequences that encode this CDR3 too. The CDR3 reads CASSLVSWRNWNTGELFF. The CDR3 coding sequence is TGTGCCAGCAGCTTAGTCTCTTGGCGTAACTGGAACACCGGGGAGCTGTTTTTT. V gene TRBV7-2 combines with J gene TRBJ2-2, with D uncertain. This CDR3 has 18 amino acids. Trimming removed 1 base from V and 1 base from J, with 16 bases in between. Germline CDR1 SGHTA, CDR2 FQGNSA.

V and J are TRBV6-1 and TRBJ2-5; TRBD1 matches 9 bases. The V and J ends lost 0 bases and 3 bases, in that order; junction bases with no gene match: 5. CDR1 and CDR2 (germline): MNHNS, SASEGT. CDR3 length: 16 residues. Written as DNA, the CDR3 is TGTGCCAGCAGTGAAGCGCGGGGACAGGGTGAAGAGACCCAGTACTTC. Its protein product is CASSEARGQGEETQYF.

This clone has just a few counts. V and J are TRBV30 and TRBJ1-3; no definite D call. V shed 4 bases and J shed 4 bases, with 14 bases lying between them. This CDR3 region has 14 residues. The V gene's germline CDR1 is GTSNPN and CDR2 SVGIG (reference sequence). The DNA for the CDR3 is TGTGCCTGGAACCCTCGAGGCGGCGGAAACACCATATATTTT. Translated: CAWNPRGGGNTIYF.

A few counts support this clone. In DNA form, the CDR3 reads TGTGCCAGCAGCTTTAATCGGGGGGCGTCTCGACAGCCCCAGCATTTT. Amino acids: CASSFNRGASRQPQHF. The chain uses TRBV7-6 and TRBJ1-5, with D maybe TRBD1 (6 bases). V was shortened by 3 bases and J by 7 bases, with 19 bases between the two germline ends. This CDR3 region has 16 residues. Germline CDR1 reads SGHVS; CDR2 reads FNYEAQ. The variable domain in full, with the rest retrieved from reference TRBV7-6 and TRBJ1-5, is GAGVSQSPRYKVTKRGQDVALRCDPISGHVSLYWYRQALGQGPEFLTYFNYEAQQDKSGLPNDRFSAERPEGSISTLTIQRTEQRDSAMYRCASSFNRGASRQPQHFGDGTRLSIL.

V is TRBV29-1 and J is TRBJ1-1, with a possible D match to TRBD1 (6 bases). The ends were cut back, 7 bases at V and 0 bases at J, with 12 bases in the middle. The germline CDR1 and CDR2 sequences are SQVTM and ANQGSEA. This CDR3 contains 13 residues. CDR3 bases: TGCAGCGCCCTCCGGGACATGAACACTGAAGCTTTCTTT. Protein: CSALRDMNTEAFF.

CDR3 in DNA: TGTGCCAGCAGTCCGGTTAGCTCCTACGAGCAGTACTTC. Encoded protein: CASSPVSSYEQYF. The chain combines TRBV28 with TRBJ2-7; D unresolved. The CDR3 loop spans 13 amino acids. Trimming took 5 bases from V and 0 from J, leaving 8 bases between them. In germline, CDR1 is MDHEN, CDR2 SYDVKM.